The present T cell receptor (beta chain) was sequenced within a study of Ad26.COV2.S vaccination and SARS-CoV-2 variants. Study information: Doses of Ad26.COV2.S were injected into muscle once or twice, 56 days apart.

Findings of the study overall: Total T cell responses, in the TCR breadth and depth analyses, may have been underestimated.

Per germline, CDR1 MNHNY and CDR2 SVGAGI (reference sequence). The CDR3 sequence is 15 residues long. Trimming took off 4 bases at V and 0 bases at J, with 9 bases between the two ends. Regarding this clone: Its antigen is still unknown.

Sequencing used immunoSEQ multiplex PCR; TCRdb keeps in-frame clones, though not all of them. The profile covers around 300,000 clones, with 75% to 90% appearing a single time and around 5.5% taken by the ten largest. Regarding treatment: around 19 received Ad26.COV2.S at low or high dose, single or two shots; about 5 received placebo; per-sample allocation not given. Sampling occurred on day 63 after the first vaccine or placebo injection. An adult donor aged 18-55 years was enrolled in Boston. Expressing Wuhan-strain SARS-CoV-2 spike, an Ad26 vector served as the vaccine. This specimen consisted of peripheral blood, obtained in a trial of Ad26.COV2.S vaccine versus placebo. The receptor was isolated from a person aged 18-60 years who received the Ad26.COV2.S COVID-19 vaccine or a placebo. This chain links TRBV6-6 with TRBJ2-2, with D maybe TRBD2 (6 bases). Written as DNA, the CDR3 is TGTGCCAGCAGTTTTCCGGGGGCGAACACCGGGGAGCTGTTTTTT. Its translation: CASSFPGANTGELFF.